These 20 T cell receptor beta chains originate from one sample sequenced in a study of immune cell composition in non-small cell lung cancer. TCRdb keeps only in-frame clones here, not all; method: immunoSEQ multiplex PCR. The table lists 2,000 to 2,500 clones, roughly 72% of them singletons, with roughly 15% in the top ten. Sequencing input: lung tumor tissue. Source of these receptors: a human donor with non-small cell lung cancer.

The V call is TRBV4-1, the J call TRBJ1-5; weak D call: TRBD1 (5 bases). V lost 0 bases to trimming and J lost 6 bases, with 12 bases between them. The germline V gene encodes CDR1 MGHRA and CDR2 YSYEKL. The CDR3 is 15 amino acids. CDR3 bases: TGCGCCAGCAGCCAAGAGTTCCCAGGGTCTCAGCCCCAGCATTTT. Protein product: CASSQEFPGSQPQHF.

The rearrangement links TRBV27 to TRBJ1-4; 10 bases are shared with TRBD1. V shed 8 bases and J 8 bases; nucleotides not matched to a gene: 5. Germline V gives CDR1 MNHEY, CDR2 SMNVEV (reference sequence). The CDR3 spans 13 residues. The chain's CDR3 is CASRGTGDEKLFF. The CDR3 bases are TGTGCCAGCCGCGGGACAGGGGACGAAAAACTGTTTTTT.

V gene TRBV28 combines with J gene TRBJ2-2; D may be TRBD2 (5 bases). Looked up from germline, CDR1 is MDHEN and CDR2 is SYDVKM. Trimming pared 2 bases from V and 6 bases from J, leaving 10 bases between. The CDR3 loop spans 14 amino acids. The CDR3 nucleotides read TGTGCCAGCAGTTTAAACCCGGAGGCCGGGGAGCTGTTTTTT. Translation gives CASSLNPEAGELFF. The whole variable domain, remainder taken from reference TRBV28 and TRBJ2-2, is DVKVTQSSRYLVKRTGEKVFLECVQDMDHENMFWYRQDPGLGLRLIYFSYDVKMKEKGDIPEGYSVSREKKERFSLILESASTNQTSMYLCASSLNPEAGELFFGEGSRLTVL.

The rearrangement links TRBV9 to TRBJ2-6; TRBD1 matches 7 bases. Per the germline V gene, CDR1 is SGDLS and CDR2 is YYNGEE. The CDR3 sequence is 21 residues long. V lost 0 bases to trimming and J lost 2 bases; unmatched junction nucleotides: 17. CDR3 sequence: CASSVGRARGGVGTGANVLTF. The CDR3, as DNA: TGTGCCAGCAGCGTAGGGCGGGCACGAGGGGGCGTTGGCACTGGGGCCAACGTCCTGACTTTC.

The gene calls are TRBV5-6 and TRBJ1-2; 7 positions agree with TRBD1. This CDR3 is built from 13 residues. Germline lookup yields CDR1 SGHDT and CDR2 YYEEEE. The J segment lost 14 bases and the V segment lost 4 bases, leaving 14 bases of the junction unmatched. For the CDR3, the DNA is TGTGCCAGCAGCACATTTCCGGGACAGATTACAACCTTC. Amino acids: CASSTFPGQITTF.

The V call is TRBV11-3, the J call TRBJ1-5; TRBD1 is a possible D gene (6 bases). CDR3 length: 14 residues. Trimming removed 11 bases at V and 2 bases at J, with 16 bases between. CDR1 is SGHNT, CDR2 YENEEA, per germline. This CDR3 reads CAWEGGLGNQPQHF. In nucleotides, the CDR3 is TGTGCCTGGGAGGGGGGGCTGGGCAATCAGCCCCAGCATTTT.

The V and J genes are TRBV9 and TRBJ1-1; unclear D gene. The germline CDR1 and CDR2 sequences are SGDLS and YYNGEE. V was cut by 0 bases and J by 2 bases, with 5 bases left in between. The CDR3 is made up of 13 amino acids. CDR3 residues: CASSVAFNTEAFF. The CDR3 coding sequence is TGTGCCAGCAGCGTAGCTTTCAACACTGAAGCTTTCTTT.

The chain joins TRBV7-9 to TRBJ2-7, with D maybe TRBD1 (8 bases). Germline V gives CDR1 SEHNR, CDR2 FQNEAQ (reference sequence). V lost 3 bases to trimming and J lost 6 bases, with 27 bases between them. This CDR3 is 18 amino acids long. The CDR3 region is CASSLGSPGTGSGGEQYF. For the CDR3, the DNA is TGTGCCAGCAGCTTGGGCAGTCCCGGGACAGGCTCGGGGGGCGAGCAGTACTTC.

The chain couples TRBV12-5 to TRBJ1-1; 7 bases agree with TRBD1. CDR1 LGHNT and CDR2 FRNRAP come from the germline V gene. This CDR3 has 13 residues. Trimming cost V 4 bases and J 5 bases; bases outside gene matches: 4. CDR3 DNA: TGTGCTAGTGGTTCGGACAGGTGGACTGAAGCTTTCTTT. Its protein is CASGSDRWTEAFF.

The gene calls are TRBV5-1 and TRBJ1-4; D unresolved. The CDR3 length is 15 residues. Trimming left V 4 bases short and J 5 bases short, with 15 bases between. Germline values: CDR1 SGHRS, CDR2 YFSETQ. CDR3 region: CASSPGSSGNEKLFF. The CDR3 nucleotides read TGCGCCAGCAGCCCCGGGTCATCGGGGAATGAAAAACTGTTTTTT.

This chain joins TRBV6-6 and TRBJ2-1; 11 bases match TRBD2. This CDR3 contains 15 residues. The V gene's germline CDR1 is MNHNY and CDR2 SVGAGI (reference sequence). The V gene end was trimmed by 6 bases and the J gene end by 4 bases; junction bases not matched to a gene: 5. The CDR3 DNA is TGTGCCAGCAGGCCGACTAGCGGGGAATACAATGAGCAGTTCTTC. Encoded protein: CASRPTSGEYNEQFF.

J is TRBJ2-3 and V is TRBV5-4; TRBD2 might be the D (6 bases). V lost 4 bases, J lost 2 bases, and 11 bases lay in between. The CDR3 sequence is 14 residues long. Germline CDR1 is SGHNT and CDR2 is YYREEE (reference sequence). The CDR3 DNA reads as TGTGCCAGCAGCAGCGGGCCCCACACAGATACGCAGTATTTT. Its protein is CASSSGPHTDTQYF.

The V call is TRBV13, the J call TRBJ2-3; 7 positions match TRBD2. The CDR3 is 14 amino acids. V was pared by 5 bases and J by 1 base, with 3 bases of the junction left unmatched. Germline-derived CDR1 and CDR2 are PRHDT and FYEKMQ (reference sequence). The CDR3 protein is CASSRLARTDTQYF. In nucleotides, the CDR3 is TGTGCCAGCAGCCGACTAGCACGCACAGATACGCAGTATTTT.

The chain couples TRBV28 to TRBJ2-7; TRBD2 matches at 12 bases. Germline CDR1 and CDR2: MDHEN and SYDVKM. The length of the CDR3 is 16 residues. Trimming took 5 bases from V and 0 from J; bases not matched to a gene: 5. In nucleotides, the CDR3 is TGTGCCAGCAGTGCCACTAGCGGGGGGCTCTCCTACGAGCAGTACTTC. Its protein is CASSATSGGLSYEQYF.

CDR3 DNA sequence: TGTGCCAGTAGTCGGCGGGGGGGGTTGTCGTCCTACGAGCAGTACTTC. Translated, it gives CASSRRGGLSSYEQYF. The chain has TRBV19 and TRBJ2-7, with 9 bases identical to TRBD2. Germline V gene sequence: CDR1 LNHDA, CDR2 SQIVND (reference sequence). V was clipped by 5 bases and J by 1 base; unmatched bases: 9. CDR3 length equals 16 residues.

This rearrangement joins TRBV5-1 to TRBJ2-7, with D tentatively TRBD2 (7 bases). The germline V gene has CDR1 SGHRS and CDR2 YFSETQ. CDR3 length equals 16 residues. V dropped 3 bases and J dropped 6 bases, with 22 bases sitting between them. The CDR3 here is CASSSNSAQGRAEQYF. The CDR3 DNA sequence: TGCGCCAGCAGCTCCAACTCTGCTCAGGGGAGGGCCGAGCAGTACTTC.

The rearrangement links TRBV5-4 to TRBJ1-6; perhaps TRBD1 as D (6 bases). Trimming left V 4 bases short and J 8 bases short, with 13 bases between. Germline assignment: CDR1 SGHNT and CDR2 YYREEE (reference sequence). The CDR3 loop spans 14 amino acids. The CDR3 region has the DNA TGTGCCAGCAGCCAAGACAACAGGGATTCACCCCTCCACTTT. It yields the protein CASSQDNRDSPLHF.

V is TRBV29-1 and J is TRBJ2-7; TRBD2 agrees at 9 bases. CDR1 SQVTM and CDR2 ANQGSEA come from the germline V gene. The CDR3 loop spans 13 amino acids. J was trimmed by 6 bases and V by 7 bases; bases with no gene match: 10. CDR3 region: CSAVIAGEVEQYF. DNA for the CDR3: TGCAGCGCCGTTATAGCGGGAGAAGTCGAGCAGTACTTC.

This sequence joins TRBV7-2 and TRBJ2-7; D possibly corresponds to TRBD1 (5 bases). Germline V gene data show CDR1 as SGHTA and CDR2 as FQGNSA. With 6 bases removed from V and 4 bases from J, the gap between germline ends came to 13 bases. This CDR3 contains 13 residues. CDR3 nucleotide sequence: TGTGCCAGCAGTCGAGTGACAGATTACGAGCAGTACTTC. This gives the protein CASSRVTDYEQYF.

This clone came up a few times. The J gene is TRBJ2-3, the V gene TRBV30; D unclear. The germline V gene encodes CDR1 GTSNPN and CDR2 SVGIG (reference sequence). The CDR3 contains 14 residues. The germline V and J ends were trimmed by 0 bases and 2 bases, with 9 bases remaining between them. In nucleotides, the CDR3 is TGTGCCTGGAGTGTAGACATCATCACAGATACGCAGTATTTT. Translation: CAWSVDIITDTQYF. Full variable domain (outside the CDR3, taken from reference TRBV30 and TRBJ2-3): SQTIHQWPATLVQPVGSPLSLECTVEGTSNPNLYWYRQAAGRGLQLLFYSVGIGQISSEVPQNLSASRPQDRQFILSSKKLLLSDSGFYLCAWSVDIITDTQYFGPGTRLTVL.